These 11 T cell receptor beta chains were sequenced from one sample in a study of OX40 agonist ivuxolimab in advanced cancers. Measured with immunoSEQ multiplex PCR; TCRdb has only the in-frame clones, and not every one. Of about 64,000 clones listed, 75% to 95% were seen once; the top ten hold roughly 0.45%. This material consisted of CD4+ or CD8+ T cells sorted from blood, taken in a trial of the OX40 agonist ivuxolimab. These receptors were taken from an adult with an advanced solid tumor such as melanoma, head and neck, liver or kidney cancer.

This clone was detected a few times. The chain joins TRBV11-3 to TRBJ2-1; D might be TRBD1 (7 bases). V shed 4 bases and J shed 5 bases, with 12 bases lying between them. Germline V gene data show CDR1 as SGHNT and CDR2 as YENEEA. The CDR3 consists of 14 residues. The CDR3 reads CASSSGGQNNEQFF. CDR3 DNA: TGTGCCAGCAGCTCCGGGGGACAGAACAATGAGCAGTTCTTC.

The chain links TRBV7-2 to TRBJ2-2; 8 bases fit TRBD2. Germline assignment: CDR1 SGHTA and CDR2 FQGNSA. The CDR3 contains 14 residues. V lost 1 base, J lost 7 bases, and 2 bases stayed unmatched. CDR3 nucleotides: TGTGCCAGCAGCTTAGGGACTAGCAGCGGGGAGCTGTTTTTT. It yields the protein CASSLGTSSGELFF.

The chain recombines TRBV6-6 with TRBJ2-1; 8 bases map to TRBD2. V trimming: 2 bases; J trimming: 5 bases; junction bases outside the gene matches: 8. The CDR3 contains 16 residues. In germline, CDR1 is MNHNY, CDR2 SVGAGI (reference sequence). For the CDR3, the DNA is TGTGCCAGCAGTTACCATTCCGGGGGGGTACACAATGAGCAGTTCTTC. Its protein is CASSYHSGGVHNEQFF.

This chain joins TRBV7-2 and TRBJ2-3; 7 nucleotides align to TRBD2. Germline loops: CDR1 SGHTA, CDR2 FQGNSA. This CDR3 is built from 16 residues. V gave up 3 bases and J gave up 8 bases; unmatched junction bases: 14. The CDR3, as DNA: TGTGCCAGCAGCTTGGACGGAAATAAACCGGGGGGTACGCAGTATTTT. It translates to CASSLDGNKPGGTQYF. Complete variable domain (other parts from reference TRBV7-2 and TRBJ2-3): GAGVSQSPSNKVTEKGKDVELRCDPISGHTALYWYRQSLGQGLEFLIYFQGNSAPDKSGLPSDRFSAERTGGSVSTLTIQRTQQEDSAVYLCASSLDGNKPGGTQYFGPGTRLTVL.

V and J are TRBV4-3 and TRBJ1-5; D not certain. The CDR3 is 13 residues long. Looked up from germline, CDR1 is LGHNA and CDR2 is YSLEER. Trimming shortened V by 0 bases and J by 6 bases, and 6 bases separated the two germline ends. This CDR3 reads CASSQDLGQPQHF. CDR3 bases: TGCGCCAGCAGCCAAGATCTTGGTCAGCCCCAGCATTTT.

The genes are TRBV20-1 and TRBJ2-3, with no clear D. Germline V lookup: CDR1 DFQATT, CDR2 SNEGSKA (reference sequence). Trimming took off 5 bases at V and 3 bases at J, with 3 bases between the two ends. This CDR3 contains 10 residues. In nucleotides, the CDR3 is TGCAGTGCTCAAACAGATACGCAGTATTTT. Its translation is CSAQTDTQYF.

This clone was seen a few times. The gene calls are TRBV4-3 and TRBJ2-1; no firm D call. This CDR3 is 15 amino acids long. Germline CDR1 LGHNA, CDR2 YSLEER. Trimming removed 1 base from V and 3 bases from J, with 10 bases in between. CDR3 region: CASSQAPVSYNEQFF. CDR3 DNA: TGCGCCAGCAGCCAAGCCCCCGTGAGCTACAATGAGCAGTTCTTC.

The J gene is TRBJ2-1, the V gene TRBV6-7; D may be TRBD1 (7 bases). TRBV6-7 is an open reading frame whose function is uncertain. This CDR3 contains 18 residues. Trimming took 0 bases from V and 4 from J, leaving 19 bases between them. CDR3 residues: CASSYSNPAGGLYNEQFF. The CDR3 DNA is TGTGCCAGCAGTTACTCGAATCCCGCAGGGGGGTTATACAATGAGCAGTTCTTC.

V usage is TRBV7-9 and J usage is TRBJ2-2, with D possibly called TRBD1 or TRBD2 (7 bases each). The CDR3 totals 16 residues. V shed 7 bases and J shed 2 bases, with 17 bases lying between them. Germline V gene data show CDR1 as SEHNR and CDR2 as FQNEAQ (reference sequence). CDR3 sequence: CASIPGRDSNTGELFF. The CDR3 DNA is TGTGCCAGCATCCCGGGGAGGGACAGCAACACCGGGGAGCTGTTTTTT.

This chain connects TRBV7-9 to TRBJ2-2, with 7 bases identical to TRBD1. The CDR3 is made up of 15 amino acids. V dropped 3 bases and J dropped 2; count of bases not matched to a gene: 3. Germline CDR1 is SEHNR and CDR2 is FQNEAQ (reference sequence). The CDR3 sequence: CASSLGQPNTGELFF. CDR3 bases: TGTGCCAGCAGCTTGGGACAGCCTAACACCGGGGAGCTGTTTTTT.

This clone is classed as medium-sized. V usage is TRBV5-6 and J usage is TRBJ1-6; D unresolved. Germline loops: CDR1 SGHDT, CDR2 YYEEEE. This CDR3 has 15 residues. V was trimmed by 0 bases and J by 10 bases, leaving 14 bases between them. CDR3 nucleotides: TGTGCCAGCAGCTTGGGAGGAGGGCTGGGATCACCCCTCCACTTT. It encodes CASSLGGGLGSPLHF. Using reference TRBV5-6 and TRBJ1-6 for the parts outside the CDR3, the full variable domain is DAGVTQSPTHLIKTRGQQVTLRCSPKSGHDTVSWYQQALGQGPQFIFQYYEEEERQRGNFPDRFSGHQFPNYSSELNVNALLLGDSALYLCASSLGGGLGSPLHFGNGTRLTVT.